This TCR beta chain was sequenced for a study of post-analysis software for immune sequencing data. The authors incorporated unique molecular identifiers into the TCR beta cDNA libraries. TCRdb re-called the PCR reads through MiXCR, storing one row per CDR3 protein. Of hundreds of thousands of distinct CDR3 sequences in the sample, approximately 57% were seen once. This clonotype has only one observation. The antigen remains undetermined. This CDR3 contains 15 residues. The V gene lost 0 bases and the J gene lost 2 bases, with 7 bases spanning the gap. Germline lookup yields CDR1 SGHVS and CDR2 FNYEAQ. Findings and caveats of the study: In patients, TRBV5-6, TRBV5-1 and TRBV20-1 belonged to roughly five TRBV segments found more frequently than in controls.

The chain is built from TRBV7-6 and TRBJ2-2; weak D call: TRBD2 (6 bases). Sequencing was done on a sample of blood. The clonotype originates from a girl aged 10-17 years with multiple sclerosis. The CDR3 loop is CASSLASGNTGELFF. CDR3 nucleotides: TGTGCCAGCAGCTTAGCTAGCGGTAACACCGGGGAGCTGTTTTTT.